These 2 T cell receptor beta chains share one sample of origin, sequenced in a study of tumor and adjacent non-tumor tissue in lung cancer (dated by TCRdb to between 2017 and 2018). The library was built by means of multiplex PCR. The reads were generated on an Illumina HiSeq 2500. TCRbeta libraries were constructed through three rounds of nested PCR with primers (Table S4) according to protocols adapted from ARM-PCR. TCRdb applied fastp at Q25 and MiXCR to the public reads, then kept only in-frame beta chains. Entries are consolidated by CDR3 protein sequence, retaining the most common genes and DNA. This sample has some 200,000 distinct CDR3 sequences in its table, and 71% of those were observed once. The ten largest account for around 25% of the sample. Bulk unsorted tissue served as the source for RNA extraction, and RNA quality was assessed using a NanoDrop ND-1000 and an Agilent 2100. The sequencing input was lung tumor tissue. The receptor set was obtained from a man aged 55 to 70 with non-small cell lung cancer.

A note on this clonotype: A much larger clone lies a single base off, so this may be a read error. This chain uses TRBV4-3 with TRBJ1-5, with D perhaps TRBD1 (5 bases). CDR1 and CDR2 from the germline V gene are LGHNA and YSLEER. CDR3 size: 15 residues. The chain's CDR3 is CASSQDGGRNQPKHF. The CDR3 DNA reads TGCGCCAGCAGCCAAGATGGGGGGAGGAATCAGCCCAAGCATTTT.

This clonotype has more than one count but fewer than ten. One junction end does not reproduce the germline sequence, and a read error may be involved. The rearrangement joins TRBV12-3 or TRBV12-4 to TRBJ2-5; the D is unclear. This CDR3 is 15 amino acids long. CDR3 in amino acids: CASSLRQAGQDTQYF. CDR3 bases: TGTGCTAGCAGCCTCCGGCAGGCAGGTCAAGACACCCAGTACTTC.